The source of this T cell receptor (beta chain) is a study of blood T cell repertoires in COVID-19. Whole-study context: From the United States, Italy and Spain came samples of acute and convalescent COVID-19. T cells, B-cell-depleted T cells, or PBMCs supplied cDNA or gDNA.

Authors' data handling: The assay estimated nucleated cells by amplifying reference gene primers. Produced via immunoSEQ multiplex PCR; TCRdb's table is partial and in-frame only. V and J calls and clone size are given by that table; D and trimming were obtained from the DNA. The profile covers hundreds of thousands of clones, with about 90% appearing a single time and 7.8% taken by the ten largest. CDR1 and CDR2 from the germline V gene are SGHTA and FQGTGA. Trimming removed 5 bases from V and 2 bases from J; junction bases left unmatched: 6. The CDR3 extends over 14 amino acids. The sequenced material came from peripheral blood. The rearrangement links TRBV7-3 to TRBJ2-7; the match to TRBD1 covers 7 bases. The TCR comes from a woman aged 45-60 years who had recovered from COVID-19. The CDR3 protein is CASSINRGPYEQYF. The CDR3 DNA sequence: TGTGCCAGCAGCATTAACAGGGGACCCTACGAGCAGTACTTC.